This T cell receptor (beta chain) was observed in a study of CD8 T cells in ankylosing spondylitis. Whole-study results and caveats: A TCR beta motif of roughly 8 highly homologous variants seemed to mark ankylosing spondylitis blood. Earlier work had already found some motif variants in reactive arthritis synovial fluid and blood. Clones linked to the disease showed a CD8+ phenotype. They occurred at relatively low frequencies in peripheral blood. From matched ankylosing spondylitis synovial fluid, disease-linked clones were reportedly recovered at significantly enriched levels.

This clonotype appeared a few times. Its antigen is undetermined. Using quantitative 5'-RACE with molecular barcodes, the authors made TCR beta libraries. MiXCR was run by TCRdb on the 5' RACE reads, yielding one entry per CDR3 protein. This repertoire shows around 540,000 distinct CDR3 sequences, roughly 12% found once; its top ten account for about 6.8%. The CDR3 contains 12 residues. Per the germline V gene, CDR1 is GTSNPN and CDR2 is SVGIG (reference sequence). Between the trimmed V and J ends, which lost 2 bases and 8 bases, there was a span of 12 bases. Source material: blood, either unsorted or a sorted T cell fraction (not recorded which). This chain joins TRBV30 and TRBJ1-2, with D perhaps TRBD1 (5 bases). The sequence derives from a male donor with ankylosing spondylitis. The CDR3 sequence: CAWSKGRSGYTF. CDR3 sequence (DNA): TGTGCCTGGAGTAAGGGGCGAAGCGGCTACACCTTC.